A selection of T cell receptor beta chains follows, all from one sample in a study of PD-L1 blockade in urothelial cancer. Generated by immunoSEQ multiplex PCR, the TCRdb table keeps only in-frame clones and is missing some. The sample lists approximately 110,000 clones; 75% to 95% were seen once. This material consisted of PBMCs, taken around atezolizumab (anti-PD-L1) treatment. These receptors came from a man aged 60 to 75 with urothelial cancer. CDR3s leave out the opening cysteine and the closing phenylalanine or tryptophan.

TRBJ2-3,TRBV29-1,SAMGGGATDTQY
TRBJ2-5,TRBV9,ASTATGVGETQY
TRBJ2-7,TRBV7-3,ASSQTGQGANNEQY
TRBJ1-2,TRBV30,AWRSDRGGGYT
TRBJ2-4,TRBV2,ASSVDKLAKNIQY
TRBJ1-2,TRBV7-2,ASSLLYGYT
TRBJ2-7,TRBV7-2,ASSFSSGAGYEQY
TRBJ2-5,TRBV18,ASSPPGGGETQY
TRBJ1-6,TRBV7-8,ASSLGRDISRPPLH
TRBJ1-2,TRBV28,ASRGQGATYGYT
TRBJ2-3,TRBV30,AWSVGSSRPGDTQY
TRBJ1-2,TRBV6-6,ASSPGQRYGYT
TRBJ1-3,TRBV7-9,ASSLSAESSGNTIY
TRBJ2-3,TRBV19,ASSLQAATDTQY
TRBJ2-1,TRBV7-2,ASSSDRNSYNEQF
TRBJ1-1,TRBV28,ASNAGSNTEAF
TRBJ1-2,TRBV2,ASSETGGYYGYT
TRBJ2-5,TRBV27,ASRLAGSPETQY
TRBJ2-7,TRBV2,ASSEYSGGDGEQY
TRBJ2-5,TRBV5-6,ASSHGTELETQY
TRBJ2-7,TRBV7-6,ASSLEDRGREQY
TRBJ1-4,TRBV9,ASSTRTGLNEKLF
TRBJ2-3,TRBV9,ASSALAGGSSDTQY